This is a list of T cell receptor beta chains from one sample in a study of chemoradiotherapy in HPV16-positive cancers. Here immunoSEQ multiplex PCR was the method, and the copy in TCRdb shows in-frame clones only, minus some. The repertoire includes approximately 11,000 clones, 65% to 70% of them detected once, and roughly an eighth sits in the top ten. Sample collection occurred from a patient who underwent chemoradiotherapy. The receptors were gathered from a human donor with HPV-associated anogenital cancer. The CDR3 runs from the conserved cysteine through the conserved F or W. D genes are given only for firm matches. Clone size is stated in some rows and not others, as once, few, many or a class when expanded.

V	J	D	length	size	CDR3	DNA
TRBV27	TRBJ2-7	NA	14	few	CASSLLERVNEQYF	TGTGCCAGCAGTTTACTGGAAAGGGTGAACGAGCAGTACTTC
TRBV4-1	TRBJ2-7	TRBD2	18	few	CASSQDISAPPGRAEQYF	TGCGCCAGCAGCCAAGATATATCGGCACCACCCGGGAGGGCCGAGCAGTACTTC
TRBV28	TRBJ1-5	NA	16	NA	CASREDGSSLNQPQHF	TGTGCCAGCAGAGAAGACGGATCCTCCTTAAATCAGCCCCAGCATTTT
TRBV15	TRBJ1-4	NA	13	NA	CATSFSTNEKLFF	TGTGCCACCAGCTTCTCAACTAATGAAAAACTGTTTTTT
TRBV5-4	TRBJ2-1	TRBD2	17	NA	CASSSRAGGPGLNEQFF	TGTGCCAGCAGCTCAAGGGCGGGGGGGCCGGGTCTCAATGAGCAGTTCTTC
TRBV7-2	TRBJ2-3	NA	13	NA	CASSLAAADTQYF	TGTGCCAGCAGCTTAGCAGCCGCAGATACGCAGTATTTT
TRBV4-2	TRBJ1-3	NA	15	NA	CASSQDGVAGNTIYF	TGTGCCAGCAGCCAAGATGGGGTTGCGGGAAACACCATATATTTT
TRBV7-8	TRBJ2-1	TRBD2	17	few	CASSLEKTSGGYNEQFF	TGTGCCAGCAGCTTAGAGAAAACTAGCGGGGGGTACAATGAGCAGTTCTTC
TRBV18	TRBJ1-2	TRBD1	15	NA	CASSPPTGDNYGYTF	TGTGCCAGCTCACCTCCGACAGGGGACAACTATGGCTACACCTTC
TRBV19	TRBJ2-2	TRBD1	13	NA	CATRQGGTGELFF	TGTGCCACCAGACAGGGGGGAACCGGGGAGCTGTTTTTT
TRBV7-8	TRBJ2-7	NA	13	NA	CASSSRAMGEQYF	TGTGCCAGCAGCTCCAGAGCAATGGGCGAGCAGTACTTC
TRBV5-6	TRBJ1-2	NA	14	NA	CASSLVSVGLGYTF	TGTGCCAGCAGCTTGGTATCTGTGGGGCTTGGCTACACCTTC
TRBV10-3	TRBJ1-4	TRBD1	13	NA	CATSTGGNEKLFF	TGTGCCACCTCTACAGGGGGCAATGAAAAACTGTTTTTT
TRBV10-3	TRBJ1-2	NA	13	NA	CAISEFRQYGYTF	TGTGCCATCAGTGAATTTAGGCAATATGGCTACACCTTC
TRBV4-1	TRBJ2-1	NA	13	NA	CASSQDGTREQFF	TGCGCCAGCAGCCAAGACGGGACCCGGGAGCAGTTCTTC
TRBV6-1	TRBJ2-7	TRBD1	15	NA	CASSPRGTGDDEQYF	TGTGCCAGCAGCCCCCGTGGGACAGGGGACGACGAGCAGTACTTC
TRBV9	TRBJ2-2	NA	14	NA	CASSSMLSPGELFF	TGTGCCAGCAGTAGTATGTTGAGCCCCGGGGAGCTGTTTTTT
TRBV19	TRBJ2-7	TRBD1	13	few	CASKKGASYEQYF	TGTGCCAGTAAGAAGGGGGCCTCCTACGAGCAGTACTTC
TRBV7-3	TRBJ2-5	TRBD2	16	NA	CASSLWGGGAGQTQYF	TGTGCCAGCAGCTTATGGGGCGGGGGGGCCGGTCAGACCCAGTACTTC
TRBV6-4	TRBJ2-2	NA	13	NA	CASSDGGTGELFF	TGTGCCAGCAGTGACGGAGGGACCGGGGAGCTGTTTTTT
TRBV2	TRBJ2-1	NA	16	NA	CASSGEWGVHYNEQFF	TGTGCCAGCAGCGGGGAATGGGGGGTGCACTACAATGAGCAGTTCTTC
TRBV11-2	TRBJ1-2	NA	12	NA	CASSLSFGGYTF	TGTGCCAGCAGCTTATCGTTCGGCGGGTACACCTTC
TRBV21-1	TRBJ1-6	NA	20	NA	CASSKWLSAAGRFYNSPLHF	TGTGCCAGCAGCAAATGGTTATCCGCGGCAGGCCGCTTCTATAATTCACCCCTCCACTTT
TRBV6-5	TRBJ1-1	NA	13	NA	CASSYRGRTEAFF	TGTGCCAGCAGTTACAGGGGCCGGACTGAAGCTTTCTTT
TRBV29-1	TRBJ2-3	NA	10	NA	CSAGPDTQYF	TGCAGCGCCGGACCGGATACGCAGTATTTT
TRBV6-1	TRBJ1-2	NA	12	NA	CASRQANYGYTF	TGTGCCAGCAGACAGGCTAACTATGGCTACACCTTC
TRBV4-1	TRBJ2-1	NA	16	NA	CASSQLDLFNYNEQFF	TGCGCCAGCAGCCAACTGGACTTGTTTAACTACAATGAGCAGTTCTTC
TRBV6-1	TRBJ2-7	TRBD1	15	NA	CASSAMTGDSYEQYF	TGTGCCAGCAGTGCGATGACAGGGGACTCCTACGAGCAGTACTTC
TRBV2	TRBJ1-4	NA	13	NA	CASSEAPRRELFF	TGTGCCAGCAGTGAAGCTCCGAGGCGCGAACTGTTTTTT
TRBV25-1	TRBJ2-1	TRBD1	16	NA	CASSESGTGLFNEQFF	TGTGCCAGCAGTGAATCTGGGACAGGGCTTTTCAATGAGCAGTTCTTC
TRBV7-8	TRBJ2-1	NA	15	few	CASSQGPPNDNEQFF	TGTGCCAGCAGCCAAGGGCCCCCGAATGACAATGAGCAGTTCTTC
TRBV11-2	TRBJ2-3	NA	13	NA	CASSLEGGDTQYF	TGTGCCAGCAGCTTAGAGGGGGGAGATACGCAGTATTTT
TRBV7-2	TRBJ2-3	TRBD1	16	once	CASSIDRGLVADTQYF	TGTGCCAGCAGCATTGACAGGGGTTTAGTTGCAGATACGCAGTATTTT
TRBV27	TRBJ1-2	NA	13	NA	CASSPQGVHGYTF	TGTGCCAGCAGTCCCCAAGGGGTTCATGGCTACACCTTC
TRBV15	TRBJ2-3	NA	16	few	CATSSSPGSSTDTQYF	TGTGCCACCAGCTCATCACCGGGATCTAGCACAGATACGCAGTATTTT
TRBV5-1	TRBJ1-5	NA	14	NA	CASSLEGMNQPQHF	TGCGCCAGCAGCTTGGAGGGAATGAATCAGCCCCAGCATTTT
TRBV6-5	TRBJ2-4	NA	16	NA	CASSYSNSYAKNIQYF	TGTGCCAGCAGTTACTCGAATTCTTACGCCAAAAACATTCAGTACTTC
TRBV2	TRBJ2-5	TRBD2	13	NA	CASDIAGGKTQYF	TGTGCCAGCGACATAGCGGGTGGGAAGACCCAGTACTTC
TRBV7-8	TRBJ2-3	TRBD2	16	NA	CASSLDGGARTDTQYF	TGTGCCAGCAGCTTAGACGGGGGGGCAAGGACAGATACGCAGTATTTT
TRBV2	TRBJ1-5	NA	15	once	CASSGYGGAKQPQHF	TGTGCCAGCAGTGGGTATGGGGGGGCCAAGCAGCCCCAGCATTTT